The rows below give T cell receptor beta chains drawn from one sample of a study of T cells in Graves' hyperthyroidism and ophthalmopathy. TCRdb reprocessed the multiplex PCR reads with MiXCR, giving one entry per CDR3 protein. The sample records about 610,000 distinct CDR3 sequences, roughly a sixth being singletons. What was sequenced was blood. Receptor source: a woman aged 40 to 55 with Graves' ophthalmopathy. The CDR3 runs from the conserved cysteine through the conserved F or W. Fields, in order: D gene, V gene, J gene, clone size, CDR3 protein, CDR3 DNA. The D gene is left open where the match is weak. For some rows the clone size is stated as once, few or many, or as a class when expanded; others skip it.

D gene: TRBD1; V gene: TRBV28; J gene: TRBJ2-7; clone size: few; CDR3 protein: CASSQRQGASSYEQYF; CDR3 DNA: TGTGCCAGCAGTCAAAGACAGGGGGCGTCGTCCTACGAGCAGTACTTC
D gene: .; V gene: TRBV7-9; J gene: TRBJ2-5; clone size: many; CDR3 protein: CASSSGVTDRKQETQYF; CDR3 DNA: TGTGCCAGCAGCTCAGGGGTCACAGACCGTAAGCAAGAGACCCAGTACTTC
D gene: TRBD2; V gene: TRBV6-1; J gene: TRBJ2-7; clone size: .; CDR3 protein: CASSPRHSGSYEQYF; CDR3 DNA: TGTGCCAGCAGCCCCCGCCATAGCGGGAGTTACGAGCAGTACTTC
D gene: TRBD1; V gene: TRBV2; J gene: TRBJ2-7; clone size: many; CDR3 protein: CASSPPRSGTGPYEQYF; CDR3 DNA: TGTGCCAGCAGCCCCCCTCGGTCTGGGACAGGGCCCTACGAGCAGTACTTC
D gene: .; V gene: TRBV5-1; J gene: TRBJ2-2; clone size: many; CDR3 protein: CASSLGAEGFRELFF; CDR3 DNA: TGCGCCAGCAGCTTGGGCGCGGAGGGGTTCAGGGAGCTGTTTTTT
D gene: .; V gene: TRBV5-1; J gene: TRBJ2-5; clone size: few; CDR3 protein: CASSQTGSGTQYF; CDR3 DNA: TGCGCCAGCAGCCAGACAGGCTCCGGGACCCAGTACTTC
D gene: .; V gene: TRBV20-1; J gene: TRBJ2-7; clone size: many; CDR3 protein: CSARAGTNYEQYF; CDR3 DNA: TGCAGTGCTAGAGCGGGTACCAACTACGAGCAGTACTTC
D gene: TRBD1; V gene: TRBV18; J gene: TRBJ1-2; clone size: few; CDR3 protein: CASSPLILDRVDYTF; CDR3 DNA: TGTGCCAGCTCACCACTAATACTCGACAGGGTTGACTACACCTTC
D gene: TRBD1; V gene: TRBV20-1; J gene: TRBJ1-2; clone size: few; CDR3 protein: CSATPIQGNHYGYTF; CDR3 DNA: TGCAGTGCTACCCCAATACAGGGGAATCACTATGGCTACACCTTC
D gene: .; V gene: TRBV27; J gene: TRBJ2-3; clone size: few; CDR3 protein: CASSMGLTLDTQYF; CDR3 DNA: TGTGCCAGCAGTATGGGACTGACTTTGGATACGCAGTATTTT
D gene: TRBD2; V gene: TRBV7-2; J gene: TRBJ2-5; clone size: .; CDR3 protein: CASSLTGGLQETQYF; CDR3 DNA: TGTGCCAGCAGCTTGACGGGGGGACTACAAGAGACCCAGTACTTC
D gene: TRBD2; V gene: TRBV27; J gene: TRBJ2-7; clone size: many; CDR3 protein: CASSPGLAGYEQYF; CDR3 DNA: TGTGCCAGCAGTCCGGGACTAGCGGGGTACGAGCAGTACTTC
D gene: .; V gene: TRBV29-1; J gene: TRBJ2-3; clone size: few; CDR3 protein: CSVEQSPQYF; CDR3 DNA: TGCAGCGTAGAACAATCGCCGCAGTATTTT
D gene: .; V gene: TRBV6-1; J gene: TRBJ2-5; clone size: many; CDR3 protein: CASSETSRQTQYF; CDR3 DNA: TGTGCCAGCAGTGAAACTAGCCGTCAGACCCAGTACTTC
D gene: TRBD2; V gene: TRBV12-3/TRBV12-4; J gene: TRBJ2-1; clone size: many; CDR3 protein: CASSYGLAGYNEQFF; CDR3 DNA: TGTGCCAGCAGTTACGGACTAGCGGGCTACAATGAGCAGTTCTTC
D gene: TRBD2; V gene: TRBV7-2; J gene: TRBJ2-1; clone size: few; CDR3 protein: CASSLKAGGSSYNEQFF; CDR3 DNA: TGTGCCAGCAGCTTAAAGGCGGGGGGGAGCTCCTACAATGAGCAGTTCTTC
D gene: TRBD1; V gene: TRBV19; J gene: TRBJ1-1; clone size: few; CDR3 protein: CASRILNRGTEAFF; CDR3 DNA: TGTGCCAGTAGAATACTTAACAGGGGCACTGAAGCTTTCTTT
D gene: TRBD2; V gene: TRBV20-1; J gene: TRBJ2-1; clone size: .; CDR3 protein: CSAGGGDEQFF; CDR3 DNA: TGCAGTGCCGGGGGAGGGGATGAGCAGTTCTTC
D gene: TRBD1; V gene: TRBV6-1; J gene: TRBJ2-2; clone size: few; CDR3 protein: CASRKGQGAGELFF; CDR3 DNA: TGTGCCAGCAGGAAAGGACAGGGCGCCGGGGAGCTGTTTTTT
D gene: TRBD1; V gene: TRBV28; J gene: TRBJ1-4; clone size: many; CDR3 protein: CASSLGQGWDEKLFF; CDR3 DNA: TGTGCCAGCAGCCTCGGACAGGGGTGGGATGAAAAACTGTTTTTT
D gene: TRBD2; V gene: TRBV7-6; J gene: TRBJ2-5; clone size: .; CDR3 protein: CASSKKELLAGGLMETQYF; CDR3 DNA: TGTGCCAGCAGTAAAAAGGAGCTGCTAGCGGGGGGGCTGATGGAGACCCAGTACTTC
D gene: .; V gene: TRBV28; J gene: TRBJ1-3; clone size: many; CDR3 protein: CASSPPGHRGNTIYF; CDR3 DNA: TGTGCCAGCAGTCCCCCGGGACACCGGGGAAACACCATATATTTT
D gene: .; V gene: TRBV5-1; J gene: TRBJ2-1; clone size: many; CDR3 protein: CASSFSLAPNEQFF; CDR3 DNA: TGCGCCAGCAGCTTTAGCCTAGCGCCCAATGAGCAGTTCTTC
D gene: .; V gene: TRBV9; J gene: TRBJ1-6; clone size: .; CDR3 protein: CASSAHTGTNNSPLHF; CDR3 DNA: TGTGCCAGCAGCGCCCACACCGGGACAAATAATTCACCCCTCCACTTT
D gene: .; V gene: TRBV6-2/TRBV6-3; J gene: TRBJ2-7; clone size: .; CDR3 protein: CASSYSRNLNEQYF; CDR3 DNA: TGTGCCAGCAGTTACTCGAGGAATCTCAACGAGCAGTACTTC
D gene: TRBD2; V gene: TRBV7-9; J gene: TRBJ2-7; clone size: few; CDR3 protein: CASSFETSGDSYEQYF; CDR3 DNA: TGTGCCAGCAGCTTTGAGACTAGCGGGGATTCCTACGAGCAGTACTTC
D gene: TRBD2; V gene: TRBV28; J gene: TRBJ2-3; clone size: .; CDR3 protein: CASSLGPAGGPEDTQYF; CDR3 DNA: TGTGCCAGCAGTTTAGGACCAGCGGGAGGGCCGGAAGATACGCAGTATTTT
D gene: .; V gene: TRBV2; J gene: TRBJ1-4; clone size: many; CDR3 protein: CASTAPGKEYEKLFF; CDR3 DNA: TGTGCCAGCACCGCTCCGGGAAAGGAGTATGAAAAACTGTTTTTT
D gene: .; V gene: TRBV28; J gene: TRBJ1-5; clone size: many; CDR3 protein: CASKTSSNQPQHF; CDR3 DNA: TGTGCCAGCAAGACATCAAGCAATCAGCCCCAGCATTTT
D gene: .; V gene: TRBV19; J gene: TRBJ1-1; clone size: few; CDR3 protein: CASSIEGTEAFF; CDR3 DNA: TGTGCCAGTAGTATTGAAGGGACTGAAGCTTTCTTT
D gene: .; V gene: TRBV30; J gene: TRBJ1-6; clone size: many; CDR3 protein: CAWSVGGQSYNSPLHF; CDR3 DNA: TGTGCCTGGAGTGTAGGAGGCCAGAGCTATAATTCACCCCTCCACTTT
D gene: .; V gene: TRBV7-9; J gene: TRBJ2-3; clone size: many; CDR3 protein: CASSWAGGDTQYF; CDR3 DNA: TGTGCCAGCAGCTGGGCAGGCGGAGATACGCAGTATTTT
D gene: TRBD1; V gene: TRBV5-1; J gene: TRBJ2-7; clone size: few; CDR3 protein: CASRPVPGQGRHEQYF; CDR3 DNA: TGCGCCAGCAGGCCCGTACCGGGACAGGGTCGTCACGAGCAGTACTTC
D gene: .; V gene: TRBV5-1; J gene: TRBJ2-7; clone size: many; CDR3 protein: CASSPGHRSYEQYF; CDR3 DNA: TGCGCCAGCAGCCCCGGACATAGATCCTACGAGCAGTACTTC
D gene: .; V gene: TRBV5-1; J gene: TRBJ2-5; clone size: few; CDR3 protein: CASSLVDRDQETQYF; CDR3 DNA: TGCGCCAGCAGCTTGGTGGACAGAGACCAAGAGACCCAGTACTTC
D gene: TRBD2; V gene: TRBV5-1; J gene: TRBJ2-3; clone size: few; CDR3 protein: CASSSGLAGEVDTQYF; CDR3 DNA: TGCGCCAGCTCCTCCGGACTAGCGGGAGAGGTGGATACGCAGTATTTT
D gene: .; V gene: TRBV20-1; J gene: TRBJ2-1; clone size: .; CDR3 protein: CSAGGQGRNEQFF; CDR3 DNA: TGCAGTGCGGGGGGGCAGGGTAGAAATGAGCAGTTCTTC
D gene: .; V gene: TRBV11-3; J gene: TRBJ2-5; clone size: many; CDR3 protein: CASSLDVADQETQYF; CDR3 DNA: TGTGCCAGCAGCTTAGATGTGGCGGATCAAGAGACCCAGTACTTC
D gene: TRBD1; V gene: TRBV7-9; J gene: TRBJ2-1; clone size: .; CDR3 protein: CASSDAGQGHNEQFF; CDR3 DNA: TGTGCCAGCAGCGATGCGGGACAGGGACACAATGAGCAGTTCTTC
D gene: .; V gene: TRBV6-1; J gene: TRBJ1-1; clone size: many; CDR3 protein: CASRGDNGMNTEAFF; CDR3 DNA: TGTGCCAGCAGAGGGGACAATGGGATGAACACTGAAGCTTTCTTT
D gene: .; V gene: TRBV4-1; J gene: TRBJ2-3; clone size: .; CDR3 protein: CASSQGWGSTDTQYF; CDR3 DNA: TGCGCCAGCAGCCAAGGCTGGGGGTCCACAGATACGCAGTATTTT